This T cell receptor (beta chain) originates from a study of cytomegalovirus exposure and HLA in healthy donors (dated 2017 in TCRdb). In the study overall: A later analysis indicated that the roughly 120 validation repertoires were generated on the platform also employed for the 700 or so repertoires of the first cohort. To predict cytomegalovirus infection status, the study brought together high-throughput TCR immunosequencing, statistical association of individual TCRs with disease status, and machine learning. In addition to the first cohort of roughly 700 subjects, a separate validation cohort of 130 or so different subjects was used. The study aimed to test whether cataloging public T cell receptors could reveal signatures of past pathogen exposure.

Separate from the approximately 670-subject first cohort, the validation cohort of roughly 110 subjects was the group to which the donors belonged. The library was obtained by the immunoSEQ multiplex PCR assay. Processing in the source paper ran as follows. A statistical classification framework was developed to diagnose cytomegalovirus status using the catalog of TCR beta chain sequences. What TCRdb holds here is the immuneACCESS table cut down to in-frame rearrangements. Part of the clones is not present; checked against another copy, under half of the missing clones reflect an unresolved V gene, and the others are unexplained. V, J and clone size derive from that table, while D and trimming were established from the DNA sequence. Recorded for this sample are about 270,000 clones; 65% to 90% of them occurred a single time. Around 1% of the sample goes to the ten largest clones. In the case of this clone: The antigen it recognizes is unknown. Nothing much larger sits one base from this clone, and base qualities are not available. At the DNA level, this CDR3 is encoded by other sequences in the same sample as well.

For this chain, trimming is 5 bases at the V end and 2 bases at the J end, and the number of junction bases without a gene match is 2. The CDR3 spans 13 residues, from the cysteine through the phenylalanine. The only DNA kept is the CDR3, 39 bases in frame from the first base. CDR1 is given as MNHEY and CDR2 as SVGAGI, both from the germline V gene. Overall results and qualifications from the work: The authors suggested that the approach could potentially be generalized to other disease states and immunological phenotypes. The classifier was reported to diagnose cytomegalovirus status with high specificity and sensitivity in both the original cohort and the validation cohort. A later analysis had no HLA typing for the validation cohort, so co-occurrence there was scored across all 110 or so repertoires. In a later analysis, TCRs clustered in the first cohort were found to also tend to co-occur in the 100 to 150 validation repertoires, with approximately 94% of cluster scores above 0. Three of the identified cytomegalovirus-associated TCR beta chains were confirmed in vitro to be specific for cytomegalovirus antigens. The study gave a list of some 150 TCR beta chains associated with cytomegalovirus. While some public TCRs were present in many individuals, most TCR sequences turned up only very rarely across donors.

Sequenced input: PBMCs. The clonotype was recovered from a woman aged 18-30 years in good health and CMV-seronegative. The rearranged segments are TRBV6-5 and TRBJ2-5; TRBD2 aligns with 7 central bases. The CDR3 region: CASSRDYQETQYF. Here is the DNA: TGTGCCAGCAGTCGGGACTATCAAGAGACCCAGTACTTC.